Below are 14 T cell receptor beta chains sequenced from a single sample in a study of cytomegalovirus exposure and HLA in healthy donors. In the PCR, 60 Vbeta and 13 Jbeta primers were used. Produced via immunoSEQ multiplex PCR; TCRdb's table is partial and in-frame only. The sample includes tens of thousands of clones, roughly four fifths of them seen just once. The sample taken for sequencing was PBMCs. The source is a male donor in good health and CMV-seropositive.

The rearrangement links TRBV27 to TRBJ1-1; D may be TRBD1 (5 bases). Germline V CDR1 and CDR2: MNHEY, SMNVEV (reference sequence). V shed 5 bases and J shed 5 bases, with 12 bases lying between them. The CDR3 has 13 amino acids. Written as DNA, the CDR3 is TGTGCCAGCAGTCCCAGGGCGGGGACTGAAGCTTTCTTT. Its translation is CASSPRAGTEAFF.

This sequence joins TRBV18 and TRBJ2-3; TRBD2 is a possible D gene (5 bases). From germline, CDR1 is KGHSH and CDR2 LQKENI. V shed 2 bases and J shed 4 bases, with 10 bases lying between them. The CDR3 contains 14 residues. The CDR3 is CASSPGRGADTQYF. DNA for the CDR3: TGTGCCAGCTCACCAGGGAGAGGAGCAGATACGCAGTATTTT.

The rearrangement uses TRBV19 and TRBJ1-5, with 11 bases lining up with TRBD1. In germline, CDR1 is LNHDA, CDR2 SQIVND (reference sequence). The V gene end was trimmed by 6 bases and the J gene end by 1 base; junction bases not matched to a gene: 8. The CDR3 covers 17 residues. As DNA, the CDR3 is TGTGCCAGTAGACCACAGGACAGGGGGCGGAGCAATCAGCCCCAGCATTTT. Its translation is CASRPQDRGRSNQPQHF.

This rearrangement joins TRBV5-1 to TRBJ2-3; D is possibly TRBD2 (6 bases). From germline, CDR1 is SGHRS and CDR2 YFSETQ. Trimming left V 6 bases short and J 0 bases short, with 14 bases between. The CDR3 runs 15 residues. In nucleotides, the CDR3 is TGCGCCAGCAACTCCTTGAGCGGGAGCACAGATACGCAGTATTTT. It is translated as CASNSLSGSTDTQYF.

The V and J genes are TRBV6-1 and TRBJ2-5, with 8 bases lining up with TRBD2. V was clipped by 4 bases and J by 5 bases; unmatched bases: 6. Per the germline V gene, CDR1 is MNHNS and CDR2 is SASEGT. This CDR3 is built from 14 residues. Here the CDR3 reads CASSAGTRRETQYF. DNA for the CDR3: TGTGCCAGCAGTGCCGGGACTAGGAGGGAGACCCAGTACTTC.

This chain links TRBV11-2 with TRBJ2-6, with D perhaps TRBD2 (5 bases). This CDR3 is built from 16 residues. Germline-derived CDR1 and CDR2 are SGHAT and FQNNGV. The V gene lost 4 bases and the J gene lost 0 bases, with 10 bases spanning the gap. The CDR3 here is CASSSIGSSGANVLTF. The CDR3 bases are TGTGCCAGCAGCTCTATTGGGAGCTCTGGGGCCAACGTCCTGACTTTC.

The chain has TRBV5-1 and TRBJ1-2; D may be TRBD1 (6 bases). The length of the CDR3 is 18 residues. V was shortened by 1 base and J by 2 bases, with 21 bases between the two germline ends. The germline V gene encodes CDR1 SGHRS and CDR2 YFSETQ. CDR3 region: CASSLSVLRTTGNYGYTF. CDR3 DNA: TGCGCCAGCAGCTTGTCGGTCTTACGGACGACAGGAAACTATGGCTACACCTTC.

The chain has TRBV30 and TRBJ2-5; 7 bases are a match to TRBD1. The CDR3 has 13 amino acids. V lost 4 bases, J lost 0 bases, and 2 bases stayed unmatched. CDR1 GTSNPN and CDR2 SVGIG come from the germline V gene (reference sequence). CDR3: CAWNRGYQETQYF. The CDR3 nucleotides are TGTGCCTGGAACAGGGGATACCAAGAGACCCAGTACTTC.

The chain links TRBV19 to TRBJ2-6; weak D call: TRBD2 (5 bases). Germline V gene lookup returns CDR1 LNHDA and CDR2 SQIVND (reference sequence). The CDR3 has 17 amino acids. Trimming removed 7 bases from V and 0 bases from J, with 16 bases in between. CDR3 DNA sequence: TGTGCCAGTACCTTAGAGGGCCGCAACTCTGGGGCCAACGTCCTGACTTTC. Translation gives CASTLEGRNSGANVLTF. Full variable domain (remainder filled in from reference TRBV19 and TRBJ2-6): DGGITQSPKYLFRKEGQNVTLSCEQNLNHDAMYWYRQDPGQGLRLIYYSQIVNDFQKGDIAEGYSVSREKKESFPLTVTSAQKNPTAFYLCASTLEGRNSGANVLTFGAGSRLTVL.

This chain connects TRBV5-1 to TRBJ2-1, with D perhaps matching TRBD1 (6 bases). The CDR3 length is 13 residues. From germline, CDR1 is SGHRS and CDR2 YFSETQ. Trimming cost V 4 bases and J 3 bases, with 8 bases left between them. The chain's CDR3 is CASSPDSYNEQFF. CDR3 DNA: TGCGCCAGCAGCCCGGACAGCTACAATGAGCAGTTCTTC. Supplemented by reference TRBV5-1 and TRBJ2-1, the full variable domain reads KAGVTQTPRYLIKTRGQQVTLSCSPISGHRSVSWYQQTPGQGLQFLFEYFSETQRNKGNFPGRFSGRQFSNSRSEMNVSTLELGDSALYLCASSPDSYNEQFFGPGTRLTVL.

The chain couples TRBV4-2 to TRBJ2-7; 8 bases map to TRBD2. This CDR3 has 14 residues. Germline V gives CDR1 LGHNA, CDR2 YNFKEQ. V shed 3 bases and J 1 base; nucleotides not matched to a gene: 2. CDR3 region: CASSHQRGSYEQYF. DNA for the CDR3: TGTGCCAGCAGCCACCAGCGGGGGTCCTACGAGCAGTACTTC.

V usage is TRBV7-2 and J usage is TRBJ2-1, with 8 bases that match TRBD2. Trimming at V came to 4 bases and at J to 2 bases, leaving 10 bases not matched to a gene. Germline assignment: CDR1 SGHTA and CDR2 FQGNSA. The CDR3 contains 17 residues. CDR3: CASSSGRLAKTYNEQFF. CDR3 sequence (DNA): TGTGCCAGCAGCTCCGGCCGACTAGCGAAAACCTACAATGAGCAGTTCTTC.

J is TRBJ2-7 and V is TRBV30, with 11 bases fitting TRBD1. The CDR3 is made up of 15 amino acids. Germline V gene data show CDR1 as GTSNPN and CDR2 as SVGIG (reference sequence). The J segment lost 3 bases and the V segment lost 0 bases, leaving 4 bases of the junction unmatched. The CDR3 DNA is TGTGCCTGGAGTGTGGGGACAGGGGGTCACTACGAGCAGTACTTC. Amino acids: CAWSVGTGGHYEQYF.

This chain joins TRBV2 and TRBJ2-7, with a tentative D call TRBD1 (6 bases). V was clipped by 5 bases and J by 3 bases, with 11 bases between them. CDR1 is SNHLY, CDR2 FYNNEI, per germline. The CDR3 totals 13 residues. The CDR3 is CASSLGQFYEQYF. The DNA for the CDR3 is TGTGCCAGCAGTCTAGGACAGTTCTACGAGCAGTACTTC.